Shown below are 7 T cell receptor beta chains from a single sample sequenced in a study of T cells after yellow fever vaccination. One entry per CDR3 protein, called by TCRdb with MiXCR from the 5' RACE reads. The sample has 78,000 or so distinct CDR3 sequences, more than 5.5% seen once. The sequences come from CD8+ T cells sorted from PBMCs, collected roughly 10 days after the first yellow fever vaccination. The origin of the receptors is a man aged 18 to 30 who received the YFV17D yellow fever vaccine.

The gene calls are TRBV7-6 and TRBJ2-1, with D tentatively TRBD2 (7 bases). This CDR3 region has 17 residues. Germline V gene sequence: CDR1 SGHVS, CDR2 FNYEAQ. V was trimmed by 5 bases and J by 8 bases, leaving 25 bases between them. CDR3 protein: CASSTDRSGGRFDEQFF. Here the CDR3 DNA reads TGTGCCAGCAGCACAGACCGCTCGGGGGGCCGGTTTGATGAGCAGTTCTTC.

A note on this clonotype: A much larger clone lies a single base off, so this may be a read error. This chain links TRBV12-3 or TRBV12-4 with TRBJ2-7; D uncertain. The CDR3 extends over 11 amino acids. This chain's CDR3 is CAISSQDEQYF. As DNA, the CDR3 is TGTGCCATCAGTTCCCAGGACGAGCAGTACTTC.

This clonotype was detected many times. This sequence joins TRBV4-3 and TRBJ2-1; 7 nucleotides line up with TRBD2. V lost 0 bases and J lost 3; bases outside the gene matches: 2. This CDR3 is built from 15 residues. Germline CDR1 is LGHNA and CDR2 is YSLEER. The CDR3 sequence is CASSQDPGGYNEQFF. As DNA, the CDR3 is TGCGCCAGCAGCCAAGATCCGGGGGGCTACAATGAGCAGTTCTTC.

This clonotype was counted between two and nine times. The rearrangement joins TRBV29-1 to TRBJ2-3; the match to TRBD1 covers 7 bases. J lost 4 bases, V lost 3 bases, and 7 bases had no gene match. CDR3 length: 14 amino acids. CDR1 and CDR2 from the germline V gene are SQVTM and ANQGSEA. The CDR3 spells CSVDETGPADTQYF. The CDR3 region has the DNA TGCAGCGTTGACGAGACAGGGCCCGCAGATACGCAGTATTTT.

This clonotype was found many times. The V call is TRBV9, the J call TRBJ2-3, with D possibly matching TRBD2 (6 bases). Looked up from germline, CDR1 is SGDLS and CDR2 is YYNGEE. Trimming removed 3 bases from V and 2 bases from J, with 16 bases in between. The CDR3 has 16 residues. The CDR3 is CASSERDSYFTDTQYF. CDR3 DNA sequence: TGTGCCAGCAGCGAACGGGACTCTTATTTCACAGATACGCAGTATTTT. The full variable domain, with the rest looked up from reference TRBV9 and TRBJ2-3, is DSGVTQTPKHLITATGQRVTLRCSPRSGDLSVYWYQQSLDQGLQFLIQYYNGEERAKGNILERFSAQQFPDLHSELNLSSLELGDSALYFCASSERDSYFTDTQYFGPGTRLTVL.

This clonotype has a handful of counts. This chain connects TRBV6-5 to TRBJ1-1, with D possibly being TRBD1 (5 bases). Germline CDR1 reads MNHEY; CDR2 reads SVGAGI. Deletions cut 8 bases from V and 8 bases from J, with 12 bases between. CDR3 length: 11 amino acids. The CDR3 bases are TGTGCCAGCCGGGGCGCCCGGGAAGCTTTCTTT. Amino acid sequence: CASRGAREAFF.

Many counts were recorded for this clonotype. This chain joins TRBV7-9 and TRBJ2-7, with D maybe TRBD2 (5 bases). The CDR3 has 16 residues. V was pared by 0 bases and J by 0 bases, with 12 bases between. Germline-derived CDR1 and CDR2 are SEHNR and FQNEAQ (reference sequence). CDR3 sequence reads: CASSLAQSDYSYEQYF. The CDR3 coding sequence is TGTGCCAGCAGCTTAGCGCAGAGCGACTACTCCTACGAGCAGTACTTC.